This passage covers 22 T cell receptor beta chains from one sample sequenced in a study of OX40 agonist ivuxolimab in advanced cancers. Sequencing was performed with immunoSEQ multiplex PCR; in TCRdb, only in-frame clones are kept and a portion is missing. This sample has roughly 81,000 clones, with around 85% found just once. The sequencing used CD4+ or CD8+ T cells sorted from blood, collected in a trial of the OX40 agonist ivuxolimab. These receptors originate from an adult with an advanced solid tumor such as melanoma, head and neck, liver or kidney cancer.

V usage is TRBV18 and J usage is TRBJ2-6; 10 bases line up with TRBD1. The CDR3 sequence is 17 residues long. The germline CDR1 and CDR2 sequences are KGHSH and LQKENI. The J segment lost 4 bases and the V segment lost 5 bases, leaving 8 bases of the junction unmatched. The CDR3: CASSARQGAEGANVLTF. DNA for the CDR3: TGTGCCAGCTCAGCAAGACAGGGGGCGGAAGGGGCCAACGTCCTGACTTTC.

This chain uses TRBV25-1 with TRBJ2-3; 12 positions agree with TRBD2. The germline CDR1 and CDR2 sequences are MGHDK and SYGVNS. The CDR3 contains 16 residues. V shed 4 bases and J 0 bases; nucleotides not matched to a gene: 2. The CDR3 DNA follows: TGTGCCAGCAGTGTTGGGACTAGCGGGAGCACAGATACGCAGTATTTT. As protein: CASSVGTSGSTDTQYF.

The genes are TRBV7-6 and TRBJ1-1; no firm D call. The V gene lost 1 base and the J gene lost 4 bases, with 4 bases spanning the gap. From germline, CDR1 is SGHVS and CDR2 FNYEAQ. The CDR3 loop spans 12 amino acids. This CDR3 reads CASSLVATEAFF. The CDR3 nucleotides are TGTGCCAGCAGCTTAGTCGCCACTGAAGCTTTCTTT.

J is TRBJ2-3 and V is TRBV7-2; D remains unclear. Germline CDR1 and CDR2: SGHTA and FQGNSA. The CDR3 contains 13 residues. V was trimmed by 1 base and J by 10 bases, leaving 12 bases between them. The CDR3 DNA is TGTGCCAGCAGCTTAGGGCAAGCCGCATCGCAGTATTTT. The encoded protein is CASSLGQAASQYF.

This clone was picked up a small number of times. The chain combines TRBV6-1 with TRBJ1-5; D unresolved. The CDR3 runs to 13 residues. Germline V CDR1 and CDR2: MNHNS, SASEGT. V gave up 4 bases and J gave up 5 bases, with 9 bases separating them. CDR3 amino acids: CASSANIDQPQHF. In nucleotides, the CDR3 is TGTGCCAGCAGTGCCAACATAGATCAGCCCCAGCATTTT.

This clone appeared once. This chain uses TRBV10-3 with TRBJ2-1, with 10 bases that match TRBD2. The junction had 15 bases not matched to a gene; V was cut back by 4 bases and J by 9 bases. The CDR3 runs 17 residues. In germline, CDR1 is ENHRY, CDR2 SYGVKD. CDR3 sequence: CAISVDLAGVSGGEQFF. DNA of the CDR3: TGTGCCATCAGTGTTGATCTAGCGGGAGTTTCGGGTGGTGAGCAGTTCTTC.

The chain combines TRBV7-9 with TRBJ2-7, with no clear D. V was cut by 1 base and J by 3 bases, with 10 bases left in between. The CDR3 spans 14 residues. Per germline, CDR1 SEHNR and CDR2 FQNEAQ (reference sequence). CDR3 sequence reads: CASSLEIRDYEQYF. The CDR3 coding sequence is TGTGCCAGCAGCTTAGAGATCCGAGACTACGAGCAGTACTTC.

V is TRBV11-2 and J is TRBJ1-3, with D possibly being TRBD1 (6 bases). This CDR3 has 14 amino acids. Germline assignment: CDR1 SGHAT and CDR2 FQNNGV. V lost 1 base and J 4 bases, leaving 8 bases between the germline ends. The CDR3 region is CASSLGDRGNTIYF. As DNA, the CDR3 is TGTGCCAGCAGCTTAGGCGACAGGGGAAACACCATATATTTT. Variable domain in full (rest from reference TRBV11-2 and TRBJ1-3): EAGVAQSPRYKIIEKRQSVAFWCNPISGHATLYWYQQILGQGPKLLIQFQNNGVVDDSQLPKDRFSAERLKGVDSTLKIQPAKLEDSAVYLCASSLGDRGNTIYFGEGSWLTVV.

This clone was counted only a few times. The rearrangement uses TRBV5-8 and TRBJ2-2; 8 bases agree with TRBD2. Germline CDR1 reads SGHTS; CDR2 reads YDEGEE. Trimming cost V 4 bases and J 2 bases; bases outside gene matches: 7. The CDR3 extends over 16 amino acids. CDR3 coding DNA: TGTGCCAGCAGCCCTTTAGCGGGGACTAACACCGGGGAGCTGTTTTTT. This translates into CASSPLAGTNTGELFF.

The chain has TRBV10-3 and TRBJ1-3, with D possibly matching TRBD1 (5 bases). The germline CDR1 and CDR2 sequences are ENHRY and SYGVKD. The CDR3 extends over 15 amino acids. The V and J ends lost 6 bases and 3 bases respectively, with 15 bases between them. CDR3 sequence: CAIRGGLESGNTIYF. The CDR3 bases are TGTGCCATCAGGGGGGGACTCGAGAGTGGAAACACCATATATTTT.

The chain is built from TRBV6-1 and TRBJ2-7; TRBD1 is a possible D gene (6 bases). Trimming took off 1 base at V and 1 base at J, with 17 bases between the two ends. Germline V CDR1 and CDR2: MNHNS, SASEGT. The length of the CDR3 is 17 residues. This CDR3 is CASSEVTGTLISYEQYF. CDR3 coding DNA: TGTGCCAGCAGTGAAGTGACCGGGACACTTATTTCCTACGAGCAGTACTTC.

CDR3 loop: CASSLSGGARDTQYF. As DNA, the CDR3 is TGCGCCAGCAGCTTGAGTGGGGGGGCCAGAGATACGCAGTATTTT. V usage is TRBV5-1 and J usage is TRBJ2-3; TRBD2 is a possible D gene (7 bases). There are 15 residues in the CDR3. Trimming stripped 1 base from V and 5 bases from J, with 14 bases between. Germline CDR1 is SGHRS and CDR2 is YFSETQ.

This sequence joins TRBV5-1 and TRBJ1-4, with D tentatively TRBD1 (6 bases). The V gene's germline CDR1 is SGHRS and CDR2 YFSETQ. V lost 6 bases to trimming and J lost 6 bases, with 27 bases between them. The CDR3 has 18 residues. CDR3 DNA: TGCGCCAGCAACCCTGGGGACCCGTTGGAGGGGGGACATGAAAAACTGTTTTTT. Translated: CASNPGDPLEGGHEKLFF.

This chain joins TRBV7-2 and TRBJ2-1; D is perhaps TRBD2 (5 bases). V shed 6 bases and J shed 0 bases, with 18 bases lying between them. The V gene's germline CDR1 is SGHTA and CDR2 FQGNSA. CDR3 length: 17 residues. The CDR3 DNA sequence: TGTGCCAGCAGTCTAGCCCTAGCCGCAAGCTCCTACAATGAGCAGTTCTTC. It yields the protein CASSLALAASSYNEQFF.

The rearrangement joins TRBV19 to TRBJ1-1, with unresolved D. The CDR3 extends over 15 amino acids. The V gene lost 5 bases and the J gene lost 0 bases, with 13 bases spanning the gap. CDR1 and CDR2 from the germline V gene are LNHDA and SQIVND (reference sequence). The CDR3 nucleotides read TGTGCCAGTAGTTTGCAGGCCCCTATGAACACTGAAGCTTTCTTT. It yields the protein CASSLQAPMNTEAFF.

The gene calls are TRBV5-1 and TRBJ2-2; D is unresolved. The CDR3 length is 15 residues. V was shortened by 4 bases and J by 2 bases, with 12 bases between the two germline ends. The germline V gene has CDR1 SGHRS and CDR2 YFSETQ. This CDR3 reads CASSPTAGNTGELFF. For the CDR3, the DNA is TGCGCCAGCAGCCCCACGGCCGGCAACACCGGGGAGCTGTTTTTT.

This sequence joins TRBV27 and TRBJ2-7; no clear D. V lost 4 bases, J lost 0 bases, and 7 bases lay in between. CDR3 length: 13 amino acids. Germline assignment: CDR1 MNHEY and CDR2 SMNVEV (reference sequence). CDR3 loop: CASSSPPSYEQYF. The CDR3 DNA reads TGTGCCAGCAGTTCCCCCCCCTCCTACGAGCAGTACTTC.

This clone was recorded once. The V gene is TRBV7-2, the J gene TRBJ2-3; 10 bases agree with TRBD2. Trimming at V came to 2 bases and at J to 4 bases, leaving 9 bases not matched to a gene. The CDR3 has 17 amino acids. Germline CDR1 SGHTA, CDR2 FQGNSA. Here the CDR3 DNA reads TGTGCCAGCAGCTTACAAAGCGGGGGGGCAGTGTCAGATACGCAGTATTTT. Translating gives CASSLQSGGAVSDTQYF. The full variable domain, with the rest looked up from reference TRBV7-2 and TRBJ2-3, is GAGVSQSPSNKVTEKGKDVELRCDPISGHTALYWYRQSLGQGLEFLIYFQGNSAPDKSGLPSDRFSAERTGGSVSTLTIQRTQQEDSAVYLCASSLQSGGAVSDTQYFGPGTRLTVL.

The chain combines TRBV5-1 with TRBJ2-2; D gene ambiguous. The CDR3 is 15 amino acids. V was shortened by 4 bases and J by 3 bases, with 13 bases between the two germline ends. Looked up from germline, CDR1 is SGHRS and CDR2 is YFSETQ. CDR3 region: CASSVETTHTGELFF. The CDR3 DNA sequence: TGCGCCAGCAGCGTCGAAACTACTCACACCGGGGAGCTGTTTTTT.

This clone has a single count. The CDR3 nucleotides read TGTGCCAGCAGAACAACGGGACAGACCTACGAGCAGTACTTC. This gives the protein CASRTTGQTYEQYF. V and J are TRBV6-1 and TRBJ2-7; TRBD1 matches 7 bases. This CDR3 region has 14 residues. The germline V gene has CDR1 MNHNS and CDR2 SASEGT. V was pared by 6 bases and J by 2 bases, with 7 bases of the junction left unmatched.

The chain recombines TRBV18 with TRBJ2-7; D call uncertain. Germline V gene lookup returns CDR1 KGHSH and CDR2 LQKENI. CDR3 length: 15 residues. V was trimmed by 2 bases and J by 2 bases, leaving 13 bases between them. The CDR3 coding sequence is TGTGCCAGCTCACCAGGCGGAGTTCTCACCTACGAGCAGTACTTC. Amino acid sequence: CASSPGGVLTYEQYF.

A few counts support this clone. CDR3 in DNA: TGTGCCAGCAGCTTTGGACAGGGGGCTAATGAGCAGTTCTTC. Protein: CASSFGQGANEQFF. The chain couples TRBV5-8 to TRBJ2-1; 11 positions agree with TRBD1. The CDR3 spans 14 residues. The germline V gene encodes CDR1 SGHTS and CDR2 YDEGEE. V lost 2 bases to trimming and J lost 7 bases; unmatched junction nucleotides: 2.